This TCR beta chain was documented in a study of a mutant IDH1 vaccine in newly diagnosed glioma. Study-wide context: Patients began vaccination 4-6 weeks after radiotherapy alone, or with temozolomide cycles.

Regarding time point: week 11, during vaccination. Vaccination used 300 ug of mutant IDH1 20-mer peptide per dose, with topical imiquimod. The length of the CDR3 is 14 residues. Germline V gives CDR1 MNHNS, CDR2 SASEGT. Trimming left V 4 bases short and J 3 bases short, with 13 bases between. Sequenced by immunoSEQ multiplex PCR; TCRdb stores in-frame clones only, minus some. The sample holds approximately 61,000 clones, about 80% seen once. Notes on this clone: Its antigen is currently unknown.

The clonotype comes from a man aged 45 to 65 with glioma. Sequenced material: PBMCs, taken from a glioma patient whose treatment included an IDH1 peptide vaccine. The chain joins TRBV6-1 to TRBJ2-7; perhaps TRBD2 as D (6 bases). The CDR3 here is CASSGGADNYEQYF. The DNA for the CDR3 is TGTGCCAGCAGTGGCGGGGCGGACAACTACGAGCAGTACTTC.